These 27 T cell receptor beta chains share one sample of origin, sequenced in a study of shared clonotypes between healthy human individuals. Clones were read by immunoSEQ multiplex PCR, and TCRdb kept only the in-frame ones, dropping some. This sample has a few hundred thousand clones, with around 97% found just once. Sequencing was carried out using naive CD4+ T cells sorted from blood. Subset indicated: CD45RA+ positively selected. The receptor set was obtained from a woman aged 30 to 39 in good health.

The chain is built from TRBV28 and TRBJ2-7; D unclear. The CDR3 is 12 residues long. V was trimmed by 6 bases and J by 4 bases, leaving 10 bases between them. CDR1 and CDR2 from the germline V gene are MDHEN and SYDVKM. For the CDR3, the DNA is TGTGCCAGCAGCTCTCTTCTGTACGAGCAGTACTTC. Encoded protein: CASSSLLYEQYF.

The chain has TRBV5-1 and TRBJ2-7, with a weak D call TRBD2 (5 bases). This CDR3 contains 15 residues. V was shortened by 1 base and J by 0 bases, with 11 bases between the two germline ends. CDR1 and CDR2 from the germline V gene are SGHRS and YFSETQ. CDR3 in amino acids: CASSLSGKLSYEQYF. The CDR3 bases are TGCGCCAGCAGCTTGTCCGGGAAACTCTCCTACGAGCAGTACTTC. The full variable domain, in which reference TRBV5-1 and TRBJ2-7 provide the parts outside the CDR3, is KAGVTQTPRYLIKTRGQQVTLSCSPISGHRSVSWYQQTPGQGLQFLFEYFSETQRNKGNFPGRFSGRQFSNSRSEMNVSTLELGDSALYLCASSLSGKLSYEQYFGPGTRLTVT.

The chain joins TRBV28 to TRBJ1-2; D is possibly TRBD1 (5 bases). Germline CDR1 MDHEN, CDR2 SYDVKM. V lost 5 bases, J lost 8 bases, and 18 bases lay in between. CDR3 size: 14 residues. CDR3 sequence reads: CASSPHQGFEGYTF. CDR3 nucleotides: TGTGCCAGCAGTCCCCATCAGGGATTCGAGGGCTACACCTTC.

The chain carries TRBV19 and TRBJ1-2, with D uncertain. Trimming stripped 5 bases from V and 7 bases from J, with 20 bases between. The germline V gene encodes CDR1 LNHDA and CDR2 SQIVND (reference sequence). The length of the CDR3 is 15 residues. The CDR3 here is CASSPAALSYGGYTF. CDR3 sequence (DNA): TGTGCCAGTAGTCCCGCGGCCCTAAGCTACGGTGGCTACACCTTC.

This sequence joins TRBV27 and TRBJ2-7, with 10 nucleotides matching TRBD2. Germline V gives CDR1 MNHEY, CDR2 SMNVEV (reference sequence). The CDR3 contains 14 residues. With 8 bases clipped from V and 6 bases from J, the junction kept 10 bases outside the gene matches. Here the CDR3 DNA reads TGTGCCAGCGGATATATAGCGGGAGGAGGCGAGCAGTACTTC. It specifies CASGYIAGGGEQYF.

This chain links TRBV18 with TRBJ2-1; D could derive from TRBD1 or TRBD2 (5 bases each). V gave up 4 bases and J gave up 2 bases, with 15 bases separating them. The CDR3 sequence is 16 residues long. Looked up from germline, CDR1 is KGHSH and CDR2 is LQKENI. Here the CDR3 DNA reads TGTGCCAGCTCACGGACCGAGGGGCACGCCTACAATGAGCAGTTCTTC. Protein: CASSRTEGHAYNEQFF.

This chain connects TRBV6-1 to TRBJ2-7; 9 nucleotides align to TRBD2. CDR3 length: 14 residues. The trim removed 7 bases at V and 3 bases at J, leaving 7 bases unmatched. From germline, CDR1 is MNHNS and CDR2 SASEGT. CDR3 protein: CASNSGSWNYEQYF. The CDR3 nucleotides are TGTGCCAGCAATAGCGGGAGTTGGAACTACGAGCAGTACTTC.

Only one count was recorded for this clone. The chain joins TRBV25-1 to TRBJ1-4, with no clear D. Trimming pared 1 base from V and 4 bases from J, leaving 10 bases between. The CDR3 consists of 15 residues. Germline lookup yields CDR1 MGHDK and CDR2 SYGVNS. The CDR3 bases are TGTGCCAGCAGTGAATCGGCCTGGGGTAATGAAAAACTGTTTTTT. Translation: CASSESAWGNEKLFF.

V is TRBV21-1 and J is TRBJ2-3; the table gives TRBD1 as D, unverified against the DNA. TRBV21-1 is a known pseudogene. This CDR3 is 15 amino acids long. CDR3 in DNA: TGTGCCAGCAGCAAGCGGGACAGACTCACAGATACGCAGTATTTT. Its protein product is CASSKRDRLTDTQYF.

A remark on this clone: The junction departs from germline at one end; a sequencing error may be responsible. V gene TRBV19 combines with J gene TRBJ2-5, with D unclear. CDR1 is LNHDA, CDR2 SQIVND, per germline (reference sequence). This CDR3 comprises 13 residues. The CDR3 region has the DNA TGTGCCGGTAGCTCCGGCAGGCAAGAGACCCAGTACTTC. Residues: CAGSSGRQETQYF.

V usage is TRBV11-2 and J usage is TRBJ1-1; 7 nucleotides match TRBD1. The V gene's germline CDR1 is SGHAT and CDR2 FQNNGV. The CDR3 is 16 residues long. Germline trimming cut 5 bases from V and 0 bases from J; bases unmatched to any gene: 9. In nucleotides, the CDR3 is TGTGCCAGCAGCCCCGACAGGGCTTCTTTGAACACTGAAGCTTTCTTT. It translates to CASSPDRASLNTEAFF.

The rearrangement links TRBV27 to TRBJ2-2; D not certain. With 4 bases removed from V and 4 bases from J, the gap between germline ends came to 10 bases. The germline gives CDR1 MNHEY, CDR2 SMNVEV (reference sequence). This CDR3 region has 14 residues. The chain's CDR3 is CASSWAPGTGELFF. For the CDR3, the DNA is TGTGCCAGCAGTTGGGCCCCGGGCACCGGGGAGCTGTTTTTT.

V and J are TRBV2 and TRBJ2-5; 8 positions agree with TRBD1. The V and J ends lost 2 bases and 0 bases, in that order; junction bases with no gene match: 5. Germline V gives CDR1 SNHLY, CDR2 FYNNEI. The CDR3 extends over 16 amino acids. The CDR3 DNA reads TGTGCCAGCAGTGAACTGGGACAGGCGTACCAAGAGACCCAGTACTTC. The encoded protein is CASSELGQAYQETQYF.

The gene calls are TRBV28 and TRBJ2-7; 7 nucleotides line up with TRBD1. CDR3 length: 13 amino acids. Germline CDR1 reads MDHEN; CDR2 reads SYDVKM. The ends lost 3 bases at V and 8 bases at J; junction bases unmatched: 7. Here the CDR3 DNA reads TGTGCCAGCAGTTTGGTTGAGGGGGCCAAGCAGTACTTC. This sequence encodes CASSLVEGAKQYF.

The rearrangement links TRBV5-1 to TRBJ1-6; 7 bases fit TRBD1. The junction had 13 bases not matched to a gene; V was cut back by 3 bases and J by 7 bases. The CDR3 is made up of 17 amino acids. CDR1 is SGHRS and CDR2 is YFSETQ in the germline V gene. CDR3 coding DNA: TGCGCCAGCAGCTGGGAACCACAGGGGCTGGGGAATTCACCCCTCCACTTT. Protein: CASSWEPQGLGNSPLHF.

The chain recombines TRBV28 with TRBJ1-4; a possible D gene is TRBD1 (5 bases). The length of the CDR3 is 15 residues. The germline V gene encodes CDR1 MDHEN and CDR2 SYDVKM. Trimming pared 6 bases from V and 4 bases from J, leaving 15 bases between. CDR3 nucleotides: TGTGCCAGCAGATCAGTGGTGGGGGGTAATGAAAAACTGTTTTTT. Translated: CASRSVVGGNEKLFF.

The rearrangement uses TRBV18 and TRBJ1-1; D is perhaps TRBD1 (5 bases). In germline, CDR1 is KGHSH, CDR2 LQKENI. V gave up 3 bases and J gave up 0 bases, with 17 bases separating them. This CDR3 has 17 residues. The CDR3 protein is CASSPSPQGRMNTEAFF. CDR3 in DNA: TGTGCCAGCTCACCCTCCCCCCAGGGCAGGATGAACACTGAAGCTTTCTTT.

The CDR3 reads CASSFDRGHEQYF. CDR3 bases: TGTGCCAGCAGCTTTGACAGGGGCCACGAGCAGTACTTC. The chain employs TRBV7-2 and TRBJ2-7, with 8 bases aligning to TRBD1. Germline values: CDR1 SGHTA, CDR2 FQGNSA. The CDR3 has 13 residues. Germline trimming cut 3 bases from V and 5 bases from J; bases unmatched to any gene: 3.

The CDR3 DNA reads as TGTGCCAGCAGCGCAGACTTTGACAATGAGCAGTTCTTC. Translating it yields CASSADFDNEQFF. V and J are TRBV13 and TRBJ2-1; no definite D call. V dropped 5 bases and J dropped 5 bases, with 10 bases sitting between them. Per the germline V gene, CDR1 is PRHDT and CDR2 is FYEKMQ (reference sequence). The CDR3 contains 13 residues.

V is TRBV28 and J is TRBJ2-7, with D unresolved. This CDR3 spans 14 amino acids. Trimming removed 4 bases at V and 2 bases at J, with 12 bases between. The germline CDR1 and CDR2 sequences are MDHEN and SYDVKM. CDR3 sequence (DNA): TGTGCCAGCAGTTACGGCTTATGGGCCTACGAGCAGTACTTC. Encoded protein: CASSYGLWAYEQYF.

The CDR3 reads CASSTYIPDPTDTQYF. CDR3 nucleotide sequence: TGTGCCAGCAGCACCTATATACCGGACCCCACAGATACGCAGTATTTT. The chain couples TRBV7-8 to TRBJ2-3; D is unresolved. V shed 5 bases and J shed 2 bases, with 17 bases lying between them. This CDR3 spans 16 amino acids. Germline CDR1 is SGHVS and CDR2 is FQNEAQ.

The gene calls are TRBV19 and TRBJ2-3; weak D call: TRBD2 (5 bases). Trimming removed 5 bases from V and 0 bases from J, with 12 bases in between. This CDR3 comprises 15 residues. Germline CDR1 LNHDA, CDR2 SQIVND (reference sequence). DNA of the CDR3: TGTGCCAGTAGTGTGACTAAAACGAGCACAGATACGCAGTATTTT. Its translation is CASSVTKTSTDTQYF. Variable domain in full (rest from reference TRBV19 and TRBJ2-3): DGGITQSPKYLFRKEGQNVTLSCEQNLNHDAMYWYRQDPGQGLRLIYYSQIVNDFQKGDIAEGYSVSREKKESFPLTVTSAQKNPTAFYLCASSVTKTSTDTQYFGPGTRLTVL.

This clone is a singleton in its sample. The V call is TRBV6-1, the J call TRBJ1-5; 8 nucleotides line up with TRBD1. After removal of 2 bases from V and 3 bases from J, the junction contained 6 bases not matched to a gene. The germline CDR1 and CDR2 sequences are MNHNS and SASEGT. CDR3 length: 16 residues. CDR3 coding DNA: TGTGCCAGCAGTGAATCGGACAGGGCCGACAATCAGCCCCAGCATTTT. Translating it yields CASSESDRADNQPQHF.

V usage is TRBV4-1 and J usage is TRBJ1-4; 10 positions match TRBD1. This CDR3 has 15 amino acids. Germline V CDR1 and CDR2: MGHRA, YSYEKL. Trimming cost V 3 bases and J 8 bases; bases outside gene matches: 6. CDR3 loop: CASSHGQGDVEKLFF. The CDR3 DNA sequence: TGCGCCAGCAGCCACGGACAGGGGGATGTGGAAAAACTGTTTTTT.

The chain combines TRBV5-1 with TRBJ2-7, with 9 positions matching TRBD2. This CDR3 region has 15 residues. In germline, CDR1 is SGHRS, CDR2 YFSETQ. V lost 2 bases, J lost 7 bases, and 10 bases stayed unmatched. CDR3 DNA: TGCGCCAGCAGCTTAATGGCGGGAGGGCCCGGGGAGCAGTACTTC. This sequence encodes CASSLMAGGPGEQYF.

The rearrangement uses TRBV18 and TRBJ1-2; D unresolved. Looked up from germline, CDR1 is KGHSH and CDR2 is LQKENI. The CDR3 is 13 amino acids. V lost 3 bases, J lost 4 bases, and 9 bases lay in between. The DNA of the CDR3 is TGTGCCAGCTCACCTACAAGGACCTATGGCTACACCTTC. This encodes CASSPTRTYGYTF.

The chain joins TRBV5-5 to TRBJ2-3, with D perhaps given as TRBD1 or TRBD2 (7 bases each). Germline values: CDR1 SGHKS, CDR2 YYEKEE (reference sequence). CDR3 size: 15 residues. The V gene lost 6 bases and the J gene lost 6 bases, with 20 bases spanning the gap. CDR3 residues: CASTWGQPGGDTQYF. As DNA, the CDR3 is TGTGCCAGCACCTGGGGACAGCCCGGGGGGGATACGCAGTATTTT.